This is a list of T cell receptor beta chains from one sample in a study of blood T cell repertoires in COVID-19. Sequencing was performed with immunoSEQ multiplex PCR; in TCRdb, only in-frame clones are kept and a portion is missing. This sample carries about 460,000 clones, approximately 86% of them seen once, and the ten largest clones take 6.5% to 8.5%. What was sequenced was PBMCs or T cells enriched from blood (not recorded which). The receptors come from a woman aged 55-70 years who had recovered from COVID-19. The CDR3 runs from the conserved cysteine through the conserved F or W. The order of the fields is J gene, V gene, CDR3 protein.

>TRBJ2-1|TRBV6-4
CASSDSGGAVHNEQFF
>TRBJ1-5|TRBV28
CAIRGGAGNQPQHF
>TRBJ1-1|TRBV24-1
CATSDSLGTDTEAFF
>TRBJ2-1|TRBV18
CASSRASGDEQFF
>TRBJ1-1|TRBV5-1
CASSSDIGDTEAFF
>TRBJ1-3|TRBV19
CASRTAGTGGSGNTIYF
>TRBJ1-2|TRBV24-1
CATSDSRTSGYTF
>TRBJ2-3|TRBV2
CASTWGGRGGTDTQYF
>TRBJ2-4|TRBV6-5
CATSGGNIQYF
>TRBJ1-4|TRBV5-1
CASSLGRTGQTTNEKLFF
>TRBJ2-7|TRBV2
CASLPAGLAYEQYF
>TRBJ1-5|TRBV6-5
CASSPLTGSNQPQHF
>TRBJ1-3|TRBV2
CASRDKGRTGAGNTIYF
>TRBJ2-1|TRBV28
CASSTNTGGSYNEQFF
>TRBJ2-1|TRBV19
CASGLRSSYNEQFF
>TRBJ1-3|TRBV14
CASSQGRTSGNTIYF
>TRBJ1-2|TRBV5-1
CASSQNYLALRGDGYTF
>TRBJ1-1|TRBV20-1
CSASLQDTEAFF
>TRBJ2-3|TRBV21-1
CASSLQPGLAGTDTQYF
>TRBJ1-4|TRBV2
CASSELGSNEKLFF
>TRBJ1-4|TRBV19
CASRAGTPNEKLFF
>TRBJ1-6|TRBV9
CASSVGGGGSPLHF
>TRBJ2-1|TRBV5-1
CASGQGDNEQFF
>TRBJ1-2|TRBV5-1
CASSPTGANYGYTF
>TRBJ1-5|TRBV6-5
CASTRGGSGPQHF